The 19 T cell receptor beta chains reported below all come from one sample, sequenced in a study of blood T cell repertoires in COVID-19. The protocol was immunoSEQ multiplex PCR, while the TCRdb copy is restricted to in-frame clones and leaves out a portion. The table records approximately 350,000 clones, about 88% of them present only once. Sequencing was performed on peripheral blood. The receptors stem from a woman aged 55-69 years with COVID-19, enrolled during active disease.

The rearrangement uses TRBV5-1 and TRBJ2-5; 13 nucleotides line up with TRBD2. The CDR3 is 16 residues long. Germline-derived CDR1 and CDR2 are SGHRS and YFSETQ. V dropped 4 bases and J dropped 0; count of bases not matched to a gene: 3. CDR3 sequence: CASSAGLAGYQETQYF. The CDR3, as DNA: TGCGCCAGCAGCGCGGGACTAGCGGGGTACCAAGAGACCCAGTACTTC.

The V call is TRBV11-2, the J call TRBJ1-4, with a possible D match to TRBD1 (6 bases). Deletions cut 1 base from V and 2 bases from J, with 8 bases between. This CDR3 contains 15 residues. Germline-derived CDR1 and CDR2 are SGHAT and FQNNGV. CDR3 nucleotides: TGTGCCAGCAGCTTAGTAAGGGGGACTAATGAAAAACTGTTTTTT. This encodes CASSLVRGTNEKLFF.

V is TRBV30 and J is TRBJ2-5; possible D gene TRBD2, 6 bases. The CDR3 consists of 14 residues. V was shortened by 0 bases and J by 5 bases, with 13 bases between the two germline ends. CDR1 GTSNPN and CDR2 SVGIG come from the germline V gene (reference sequence). CDR3 amino acids: CAWSVLAPGETQYF. The DNA of the CDR3 is TGTGCCTGGAGTGTACTAGCCCCAGGGGAGACCCAGTACTTC.

The genes are TRBV5-6 and TRBJ2-4, with D possibly TRBD1 on 6 matching bases. Germline assignment: CDR1 SGHDT and CDR2 YYEEEE. V gave up 1 base and J gave up 1 base, with 21 bases separating them. This CDR3 contains 19 residues. For the CDR3, the DNA is TGTGCCAGCAGCTTGTTGGGGGCCTGGACAGTCTATGCCAAAAACATTCAGTACTTC. Protein product: CASSLLGAWTVYAKNIQYF.

The chain uses TRBV19 and TRBJ1-2; possible D gene TRBD1, 6 bases. The V end lost 3 bases, the J end lost 4 bases, and 9 bases lay between the germline ends. Germline CDR1 and CDR2: LNHDA and SQIVND (reference sequence). The CDR3 is 13 residues long. The CDR3: CASSMGAGYGYTF. For the CDR3, the DNA is TGTGCCAGTAGTATGGGGGCGGGCTATGGCTACACCTTC.

This sequence joins TRBV5-6 and TRBJ1-5; no clear D gene. This CDR3 region has 12 residues. Trimming took 4 bases from V and 5 from J, leaving 7 bases between them. Germline CDR1 reads SGHDT; CDR2 reads YYEEEE. The CDR3, as DNA: TGTGCCAGCAGCACTTTCTATCAGCCCCAGCATTTT. Its protein product is CASSTFYQPQHF.

The genes are TRBV7-2 and TRBJ1-3; possible D gene TRBD1, 5 bases. Trimming removed 5 bases at V and 2 bases at J, with 13 bases between. The germline V gene has CDR1 SGHTA and CDR2 FQGNSA. This CDR3 spans 15 amino acids. The CDR3 DNA sequence: TGTGCCAGCAGCCTCCAGGGTACAACTGGAAACACCATATATTTT. It encodes CASSLQGTTGNTIYF. The full variable domain, with the rest looked up from reference TRBV7-2 and TRBJ1-3, is GAGVSQSPSNKVTEKGKDVELRCDPISGHTALYWYRQSLGQGLEFLIYFQGNSAPDKSGLPSDRFSAERTGGSVSTLTIQRTQQEDSAVYLCASSLQGTTGNTIYFGEGSWLTVV.

The gene calls are TRBV4-3 and TRBJ1-2; D unresolved. Trimming stripped 3 bases from V and 6 bases from J, with 11 bases between. The CDR3 extends over 13 amino acids. Per germline, CDR1 LGHNA and CDR2 YSLEER. The CDR3 DNA reads as TGCGCCAGCAGCCACCGAGCAGGAAATGGCTACACCTTC. Encoded protein: CASSHRAGNGYTF.

This clone was picked up many times. The chain joins TRBV2 to TRBJ2-2; 7 nucleotides line up with TRBD1. Trimming took 8 bases from V and 3 from J; bases not matched to a gene: 6. Per the germline V gene, CDR1 is SNHLY and CDR2 is FYNNEI. The CDR3 is 14 residues long. CDR3 amino acids: CASGRGRHTGELFF. CDR3 sequence (DNA): TGTGCCAGCGGTAGGGGGCGGCACACCGGGGAGCTGTTTTTT. The full variable domain, with the rest looked up from reference TRBV2 and TRBJ2-2, is EPEVTQTPSHQVTQMGQEVILRCVPISNHLYFYWYRQILGQKVEFLVSFYNNEISEKSEIFDDQFSVERPDGSNFTLKIRSTKLEDSAMYFCASGRGRHTGELFFGEGSRLTVL.

The chain combines TRBV11-2 with TRBJ1-4, with 8 bases matching TRBD1. With 3 bases clipped from V and 8 bases from J, the junction kept 14 bases outside the gene matches. Germline assignment: CDR1 SGHAT and CDR2 FQNNGV. The CDR3 consists of 17 residues. In DNA, the CDR3 is TGTGCCAGCAGCTTGAAAGGACAGGGCCGGCAGAAAGAAAAACTGTTTTTT. This translates into CASSLKGQGRQKEKLFF.

This clone has a handful of counts. V gene TRBV28 combines with J gene TRBJ1-5; D uncertain. V lost 7 bases and J 6 bases, leaving 10 bases between the germline ends. This CDR3 contains 12 residues. Germline V gives CDR1 MDHEN, CDR2 SYDVKM. CDR3 nucleotide sequence: TGTGCCAGCAAGGCGGGGAGTCAGCCCCAGCATTTT. Residues: CASKAGSQPQHF.

The chain recombines TRBV7-8 with TRBJ1-1, with D perhaps TRBD1 (6 bases). From germline, CDR1 is SGHVS and CDR2 FQNEAQ. V lost 1 base and J 5 bases, leaving 20 bases between the germline ends. This CDR3 is built from 17 residues. Here the CDR3 reads CASSLEITGWWGTEAFF. CDR3 DNA: TGTGCCAGCAGCTTAGAGATTACAGGGTGGTGGGGAACTGAAGCTTTCTTT.

This rearrangement joins TRBV18 to TRBJ1-1; 7 positions match TRBD1. Trimming removed 4 bases from V and 3 bases from J; junction bases left unmatched: 5. The germline V gene has CDR1 KGHSH and CDR2 LQKENI. CDR3 length: 14 residues. The CDR3 protein is CASSQTGADTEAFF. The CDR3 nucleotides read TGTGCCAGCTCACAAACAGGGGCCGACACTGAAGCTTTCTTT.

The V gene is TRBV6-5, the J gene TRBJ1-4; 10 bases align to TRBD1. V was clipped by 6 bases and J by 10 bases; unmatched bases: 5. Germline CDR1 MNHEY, CDR2 SVGAGI. The CDR3 sequence is 13 residues long. In DNA form, the CDR3 reads TGTGCCAGCAGCGCCCGGGACAGGGGAAAACTGTTTTTT. Residues: CASSARDRGKLFF.

The rearrangement joins TRBV6-2 or TRBV6-3 to TRBJ2-7, with 7 bases that match TRBD1. Germline values: CDR1 MNHEY, CDR2 SVGEGT. The CDR3 extends over 13 amino acids. V dropped 6 bases and J dropped 7; count of bases not matched to a gene: 9. CDR3 DNA sequence: TGTGCCAGCAGCAAACGACAGGGTCCTGAGCAGTACTTC. Translating gives CASSKRQGPEQYF.

The J gene is TRBJ1-2, the V gene TRBV4-1; a weak D match, TRBD1 (6 bases). The CDR3 is 16 amino acids. Germline CDR1 MGHRA, CDR2 YSYEKL. Deletions cut 3 bases from V and 5 bases from J, with 19 bases between. CDR3 amino acids: CASSHSGTGKGYGYTF. CDR3 sequence (DNA): TGCGCCAGCAGCCACAGCGGAACAGGGAAAGGGTATGGCTACACCTTC.

The V call is TRBV7-8, the J call TRBJ1-1, with D perhaps TRBD1 (5 bases). The CDR3 length is 15 residues. V gave up 5 bases and J gave up 1 base, with 14 bases separating them. Germline V gene sequence: CDR1 SGHVS, CDR2 FQNEAQ. CDR3 loop: CASSPAGVRNTEAFF. In nucleotides, the CDR3 is TGTGCCAGCAGCCCGGCGGGGGTCCGGAACACTGAAGCTTTCTTT.

The gene calls are TRBV6-4 and TRBJ2-6, with TRBD1 identical over 10 bases. Germline V gene sequence: CDR1 MRHNA, CDR2 SNTAGT. V gave up 6 bases and J gave up 1 base; unmatched junction bases: 6. The CDR3 has 17 amino acids. The CDR3 loop reads CASSPGQGVSGANVLTF. CDR3 sequence (DNA): TGTGCCAGCAGCCCCGGACAGGGGGTGTCTGGGGCCAACGTCCTGACTTTC.

This chain uses TRBV5-1 with TRBJ1-2, with D unresolved. Trimming removed 4 bases from V and 3 bases from J, with 7 bases in between. Germline V gene data show CDR1 as SGHRS and CDR2 as YFSETQ. The CDR3 sequence is 12 residues long. The CDR3 coding sequence is TGCGCCAGCAGCGGTCAGGACTATGGCTACACCTTC. This gives the protein CASSGQDYGYTF.